This T cell receptor beta chain emerged from a study of cytomegalovirus exposure and HLA in healthy donors. Study at large: The study placed less than 90% of its 398 genotyped donors in the Caucasian-associated ancestry cluster. General study points: A later analysis found TCR association rates differed by HLA locus, highest for DRB1 and lowest for HLA-C.

V lost 2 bases, J lost 5 bases, and 13 bases lay in between. The CDR3 is 14 amino acids. Germline V gene data show CDR1 as MNHEY and CDR2 as SMNVEV (reference sequence). The PCR used 60 Vbeta and 13 Jbeta primers. Using immunoSEQ multiplex PCR, the repertoire was profiled, and TCRdb retains in-frame clones only, with some absent. Here the sample spans around 150,000 clones, more than 80% being singletons. On this clone itself: Antigen: not known.

Material for sequencing was PBMCs. The TCR was taken from a young woman in good health and CMV-seronegative. The rearrangement joins TRBV27 to TRBJ2-7; TRBD1 might be the D (6 bases). In DNA, the CDR3 is TGTGCCAGCAGTTTAAGACAGGTTCCTCACGAGCAGTACTTC. Encoded protein: CASSLRQVPHEQYF.